The rows below give T cell receptor beta chains drawn from one sample of a study of CXCR3-negative and CXCR3-positive naive CD8 T cells. TCRdb reworked the 5' RACE reads into one entry per CDR3 protein, no DNA. The sample has 130,000 to 150,000 distinct CDR3 sequences; the top ten hold about 0.28%. Sequenced: naive CXCR3+ CD8+ T cells from blood. The receptors stem from a human donor in good health. Some clones in this sample may be carry-over from other donors' samples. CDR3s include the opening cysteine and the closing phenylalanine or tryptophan. The order of the fields is V gene, J gene, CDR3 protein.

TRBV5-5	TRBJ1-4	CASSHFGFDEKLFF
TRBV5-5	TRBJ2-5	CASSLESLQETQYF
TRBV5-6	TRBJ1-1	CASSQVPGSREAFF
TRBV11-2	TRBJ2-2	CASSLYPRGGDDTGELFF
TRBV7-2	TRBJ2-1	CASSSTVFHEQFF
TRBV5-1	TRBJ2-7	CDSSPRQGATYEQYF
TRBV29-1	TRBJ2-2	CSDRDSHTGELFF
TRBV29-1	TRBJ2-2	CSVVEGNTGELFF
TRBV7-9	TRBJ2-2	CASSLFPRTSGRDTGELFF
TRBV7-2	TRBJ1-1	CASSLRDRAATMNTEAFF
TRBV28	TRBJ2-3	CASSSEVYTDTQYF
TRBV12-3/TRBV12-4	TRBJ1-2	CASSYSEGAGYTF
TRBV11-1	TRBJ2-1	CASSPRDSEYNEQFF
TRBV12-3/TRBV12-4	TRBJ2-3	CASSPGREATDTQYF
TRBV7-2	TRBJ2-1	CASSSQYDEQFF
TRBV5-1	TRBJ2-2	CASSLEEFALADTGELFF
TRBV19	TRBJ2-1	CASSIHPGDNEQFF
TRBV29-1	TRBJ2-1	CSVHSGGANEQFF
TRBV28	TRBJ2-2	CASSLRQGEYHGELFF
TRBV29-1	TRBJ2-7	CSAGTGAYEQYF
TRBV20-1	TRBJ1-2	CSARDLGGQGDIGYTF
TRBV5-1	TRBJ2-2	CASSLARIAGTGAGELFF
TRBV19	TRBJ1-1	CASSKGQRPNTEAFF
TRBV29-1	TRBJ2-5	CSVRDWSGETQYF
TRBV15	TRBJ1-1	CATSRVGGNTEAFF
TRBV27	TRBJ1-1	CASTPDSADTEAFF
TRBV7-7	TRBJ2-7	CASSPGEGDEQYF
TRBV7-9	TRBJ1-1	CASSPQLAANDQAFF
TRBV11-3	TRBJ1-1	CASSLDGPAFF
TRBV19	TRBJ1-1	CASSVLGGLTEAFF
TRBV5-6	TRBJ1-1	CASSLERQWFRLNTEAFF
TRBV7-2	TRBJ2-1	CASRVLYEQFF
TRBV20-1	TRBJ1-1	CSAKLDSLNTEAFF
TRBV7-6	TRBJ2-3	CASSSWTSGVTDTQYF
TRBV4-1	TRBJ2-5	CASSQDEKTQYF
TRBV2	TRBJ2-1	CAMGTANEQFF
TRBV30	TRBJ1-5	CAWGPDSNQPQHF
TRBV6-5	TRBJ2-1	CASSYVRTGNNEQFF
TRBV20-1	TRBJ2-5	CSASPGLAQETQYF
TRBV12-3/TRBV12-4	TRBJ2-7	CARVTSGSYEQYF
TRBV19	TRBJ2-1	CASSARQGSSYNEQFF
TRBV6-4	TRBJ2-2	CASSDSTNTGELFF
TRBV6-5	TRBJ2-7	CASSSAVAYEQYF
TRBV6-5	TRBJ1-5	CASSIGRGDRAQHF
TRBV7-3	TRBJ1-5	CASSSRDRNHIGNSNQPQHF
TRBV7-9	TRBJ1-1	CASSSGPDTEAFF
TRBV6-5	TRBJ1-2	CASSLDRSYGYTF
TRBV27	TRBJ2-5	CASSFLGTPQETQYF
TRBV4-1	TRBJ2-5	CASSHPGGVETQYF
TRBV4-1	TRBJ1-1	CASSQVPLRDTEAFF
TRBV19	TRBJ2-7	CASSITAAYEQYF
TRBV28	TRBJ2-1	CASSRLAGGESSSYNEQFF
TRBV5-1	TRBJ2-1	CASRLRDGTNEQFF
TRBV5-1	TRBJ1-1	CASSLYPGTGYTEAFF
TRBV6-4	TRBJ2-3	CASSDGTADTQYF
TRBV20-1	TRBJ2-1	CSAPGSGTSGTLGNEQFF